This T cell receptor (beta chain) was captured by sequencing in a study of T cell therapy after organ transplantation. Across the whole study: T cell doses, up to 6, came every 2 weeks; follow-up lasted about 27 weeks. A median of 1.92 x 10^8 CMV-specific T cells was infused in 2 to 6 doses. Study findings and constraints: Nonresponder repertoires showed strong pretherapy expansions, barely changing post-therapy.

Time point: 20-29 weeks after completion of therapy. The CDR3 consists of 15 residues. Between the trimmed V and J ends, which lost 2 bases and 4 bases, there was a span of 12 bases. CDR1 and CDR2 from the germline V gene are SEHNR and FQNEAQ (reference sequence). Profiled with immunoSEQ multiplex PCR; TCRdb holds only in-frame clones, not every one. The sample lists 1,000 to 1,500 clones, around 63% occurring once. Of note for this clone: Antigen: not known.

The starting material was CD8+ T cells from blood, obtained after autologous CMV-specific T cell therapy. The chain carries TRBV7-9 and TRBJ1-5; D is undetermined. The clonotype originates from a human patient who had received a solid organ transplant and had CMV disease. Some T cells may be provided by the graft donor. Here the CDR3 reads CASSLSAGNNQPQHF. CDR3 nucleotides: TGTGCCAGCAGCTTAAGCGCGGGTAATAATCAGCCCCAGCATTTT.